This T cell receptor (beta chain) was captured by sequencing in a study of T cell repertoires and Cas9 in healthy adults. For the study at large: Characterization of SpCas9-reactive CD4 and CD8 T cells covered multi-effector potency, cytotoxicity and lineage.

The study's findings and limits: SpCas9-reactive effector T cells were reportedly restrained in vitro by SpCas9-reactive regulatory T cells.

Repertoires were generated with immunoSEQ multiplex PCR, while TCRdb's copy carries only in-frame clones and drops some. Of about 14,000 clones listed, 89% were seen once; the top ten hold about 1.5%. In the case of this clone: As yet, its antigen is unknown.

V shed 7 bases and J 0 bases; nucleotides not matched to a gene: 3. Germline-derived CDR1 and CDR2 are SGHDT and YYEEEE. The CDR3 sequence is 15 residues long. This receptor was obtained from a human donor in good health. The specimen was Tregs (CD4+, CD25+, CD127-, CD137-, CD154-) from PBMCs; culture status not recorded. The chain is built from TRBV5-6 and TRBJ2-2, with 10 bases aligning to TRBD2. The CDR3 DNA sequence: TGTGCCAGCCGGGGACTAGCGTCGAACACCGGGGAGCTGTTTTTT. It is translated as CASRGLASNTGELFF.